This T cell receptor (beta chain) was recovered during a study of naive and memory T cell subsets. Study-wide results and caveats: The power law exponent of TCR abundance differed between naive and memory cells. Expression changes during T cell differentiation may affect RNA-based TCR counts.

This CDR3 comprises 18 residues. CDR1 and CDR2 from the germline V gene are MNHEY and SMNVEV (reference sequence). V lost 10 bases and J lost 0; bases outside the gene matches: 13. Worth noting for this clonotype: The antigen is undetermined.

An equimolar mix of two oligonucleotides served as the beta constant-region primer for TRBC1 and TRBC2. The cDNA 3' end received a ligated single-stranded oligonucleotide carrying the SP2 primer and a 12-nucleotide UMI. TCRdb ran MiXCR on the UMI-ligation and nested PCR reads and lists one entry per CDR3 protein. Among 70,000 to 95,000 distinct CDR3 sequences listed, about 6.5% were seen once. The V and J genes are TRBV27 and TRBJ2-6; the match to TRBD1 covers 9 bases. The sequence was collected from a human donor in good health. Material for sequencing was central memory CD4+ T cells from blood. The CDR3 reads CATKTSRDRVSGANVLTF. The CDR3, as DNA: TGTGCCACCAAAACATCGAGGGACAGGGTCTCTGGGGCCAACGTCCTGACTTTC.